This T cell receptor (beta chain) derives from a study of blood T cell repertoires in COVID-19. Overall study: COVID-19 samples, acute and convalescent, were from the United States, Italy and Spain.

The germline V gene has CDR1 SGHRS and CDR2 YFSETQ. CDR3 length equals 12 residues. Trimming removed 0 bases from V and 7 bases from J, with 7 bases in between. TCRdb keeps only in-frame clones here, not all; method: immunoSEQ multiplex PCR. Of 90,000 to 130,000 clones listed, 75% to 90% are singletons. This clone was seen only once. This TCR derives from a man aged 70-80 years with acute or convalescent COVID-19. The chain employs TRBV5-1 and TRBJ1-1, with a weak D call TRBD1 (6 bases). The sample comprised peripheral blood. For the CDR3, the DNA is TGCGCCAGCAGCTTGGAAGGGGGTGAAGCTTTCTTT. Protein product: CASSLEGGEAFF.